These 32 T cell receptor beta chains were sequenced from one sample in a study of PD-1 blockade in classical Hodgkin lymphoma. TCRdb keeps only in-frame clones here, not all; method: immunoSEQ multiplex PCR. The sample holds tens of thousands of clones, approximately 90% seen once. Regarding time point: newly diagnosed, previously untreated cHL patient sample. Sequencing input: peripheral blood mononuclear cells (PBMCs). These receptors originate from a human donor with classical Hodgkin lymphoma.

The chain uses TRBV2 and TRBJ2-5; 7 bases match TRBD2. V dropped 4 bases and J dropped 2; count of bases not matched to a gene: 4. Germline values: CDR1 SNHLY, CDR2 FYNNEI. CDR3 length: 14 amino acids. CDR3 in amino acids: CASSGLARQETQYF. CDR3 DNA: TGTGCCAGCAGTGGACTAGCCAGACAAGAGACCCAGTACTTC.

The chain joins TRBV28 to TRBJ1-4; maybe TRBD1 (6 bases). V shed 7 bases and J shed 4 bases, with 16 bases lying between them. CDR1 is MDHEN and CDR2 is SYDVKM in the germline V gene. The CDR3 consists of 15 residues. The CDR3 DNA reads TGTGCCAGCAAAACCCGGGGGGCAAATAATGAAAAACTGTTTTTT. Encoded protein: CASKTRGANNEKLFF.

The rearrangement uses TRBV29-1 and TRBJ1-2; TRBD1 matches at 7 bases. There are 17 residues in the CDR3. CDR1 is SQVTM and CDR2 is ANQGSEA in the germline V gene. The ends lost 0 bases at V and 7 bases at J; junction bases unmatched: 17. The CDR3 loop reads CSVEDRTGARPGVGYTF. CDR3 nucleotide sequence: TGCAGCGTTGAAGATAGGACAGGAGCACGTCCGGGAGTTGGCTACACCTTC.

The chain has TRBV4-2 and TRBJ2-5; D gene unclear. Germline CDR1 LGHNA, CDR2 YNFKEQ. V was shortened by 0 bases and J by 2 bases, with 7 bases between the two germline ends. CDR3 size: 14 residues. CDR3 region: CASSQDVGQETQYF. CDR3 bases: TGTGCCAGCAGCCAAGATGTGGGTCAAGAGACCCAGTACTTC.

The chain employs TRBV19 and TRBJ2-1; TRBD2 aligns across 12 bases. Germline CDR1 and CDR2: LNHDA and SQIVND (reference sequence). The CDR3 totals 14 residues. Unmatched junction bases numbered 3, after V lost 5 bases and J lost 7 bases. The CDR3 coding sequence is TGTGCCAGTAGTGGTCTAGCGGGAGGGAATGAGCAGTTCTTC. It encodes CASSGLAGGNEQFF.

The V and J genes are TRBV7-9 and TRBJ2-1; possible D gene TRBD1, 5 bases. The CDR3 is made up of 13 amino acids. V lost 5 bases and J 7 bases, leaving 12 bases between the germline ends. CDR1 is SEHNR and CDR2 is FQNEAQ in the germline V gene (reference sequence). The CDR3 DNA is TGTGCCAGCAGCGTAGGACAAAATAATGAGCAGTTCTTC. This translates into CASSVGQNNEQFF. Full variable domain (outside the CDR3, taken from reference TRBV7-9 and TRBJ2-1): DTGVSQNPRHKITKRGQNVTFRCDPISEHNRLYWYRQTLGQGPEFLTYFQNEAQLEKSRLLSDRFSAERPKGSFSTLEIQRTEQGDSAMYLCASSVGQNNEQFFGPGTRLTVL.

The table lists this clone with a count of one. The chain couples TRBV28 to TRBJ1-1; D is unresolved. Trimming took 4 bases from V and 0 from J, leaving 12 bases between them. This CDR3 contains 15 residues. Germline CDR1 is MDHEN and CDR2 is SYDVKM. The DNA for the CDR3 is TGTGCCAGCAGTTCGGACTCTCTAATGAACACTGAAGCTTTCTTT. As protein: CASSSDSLMNTEAFF.

V gene TRBV2 combines with J gene TRBJ1-5; D is perhaps TRBD1 (5 bases). Trimming cost V 4 bases and J 3 bases, with 13 bases left between them. The germline CDR1 and CDR2 sequences are SNHLY and FYNNEI. This CDR3 region has 15 residues. For the CDR3, the DNA is TGTGCCAGCAGTGGAGGAAGGGGTAACAATCAGCCCCAGCATTTT. Encoded protein: CASSGGRGNNQPQHF.

V and J are TRBV11-2 and TRBJ1-4; maybe TRBD1 (6 bases). V gave up 1 base and J gave up 5 bases, with 11 bases separating them. CDR3 length equals 15 residues. In germline, CDR1 is SGHAT, CDR2 FQNNGV. CDR3 loop: CASSLGGASNEKLFF. As DNA, the CDR3 is TGTGCCAGCAGCTTAGGGGGGGCTTCAAATGAAAAACTGTTTTTT.

The chain carries TRBV9 and TRBJ2-3; 10 nucleotides match TRBD2. The CDR3 loop spans 17 amino acids. CDR1 and CDR2 (germline): SGDLS, YYNGEE. J was trimmed by 2 bases and V by 0 bases; bases with no gene match: 6. The CDR3 protein is CASSVGLAGDHTDTQYF. Here the CDR3 DNA reads TGTGCCAGCAGCGTAGGTCTAGCGGGAGATCACACAGATACGCAGTATTTT.

V and J are TRBV2 and TRBJ2-7; possible D gene TRBD2, 6 bases. Trimming cost V 3 bases and J 0 bases, with 15 bases left between them. The CDR3 extends over 16 amino acids. CDR1 and CDR2 (germline): SNHLY, FYNNEI. Here the CDR3 DNA reads TGTGCCAGCAGTGATCCTGGCGGGACCACCTCCTACGAGCAGTACTTC. Protein sequence: CASSDPGGTTSYEQYF.

The gene calls are TRBV29-1 and TRBJ2-2, with TRBD1 matching over 7 bases. The J segment lost 6 bases and the V segment lost 4 bases, leaving 11 bases of the junction unmatched. CDR1 is SQVTM and CDR2 is ANQGSEA in the germline V gene. This CDR3 comprises 15 residues. The CDR3 spells CSVGQGDRAAGELFF. In DNA, the CDR3 is TGCAGCGTTGGGCAGGGTGACAGGGCAGCCGGGGAGCTGTTTTTT.

The chain is built from TRBV27 and TRBJ2-3, with TRBD2 matching over 11 bases. Germline values: CDR1 MNHEY, CDR2 SMNVEV (reference sequence). V lost 5 bases, J lost 9 bases, and 7 bases stayed unmatched. The CDR3 extends over 14 amino acids. CDR3 coding DNA: TGTGCCAGCAGTAGTAGCGGGAGGGCCAACACGCAGTATTTT. Translation gives CASSSSGRANTQYF.

A remark on this clone: A read error may account for a junction end that differs from germline. The CDR3, as DNA: TGTGCTAGCAGCTTATTGGCGGGAGAAGGTACGCAGTATTTT. Residues: CASSLLAGEGTQYF. The V and J genes are TRBV7-7 and TRBJ2-3; TRBD2 aligns across 7 bases. Germline V gene data show CDR1 as SSHAT and CDR2 as FNYEAQ (reference sequence). The CDR3 extends over 14 amino acids. The whole variable domain, filled in from reference TRBV7-7 and TRBJ2-3, reads GAGVSQSPRYKVTKRGQDVTLRCDPISSHATLYWYQQALGQGPEFLTYFNYEAQPDKSGLPSDRFSAERPEGSISTLTIQRTEQRDSAMYRCASSLLAGEGTQYFGPGTRLTVL.

J is TRBJ1-4 and V is TRBV2; D is ambiguous. The CDR3 length is 13 residues. V lost 7 bases to trimming and J lost 1 base, with 7 bases between them. The V gene's germline CDR1 is SNHLY and CDR2 FYNNEI. CDR3 nucleotides: TGTGCCAGCATTGACTTAACTAATGAAAAACTGTTTTTT. This encodes CASIDLTNEKLFF.

The chain couples TRBV4-1 to TRBJ1-5; D is unresolved. Germline V CDR1 and CDR2: MGHRA, YSYEKL. The CDR3 contains 16 residues. Trimming removed 0 bases from V and 0 bases from J, with 9 bases in between. The CDR3: CASSQDLTYSNQPQHF. Written as DNA, the CDR3 is TGCGCCAGCAGCCAAGATCTGACGTATAGCAATCAGCCCCAGCATTTT.

The CDR3 region is CASSLVGAGNTIYF. The CDR3 nucleotides are TGTGCCAGCAGCTTAGTTGGGGCTGGAAACACCATATATTTT. The gene calls are TRBV7-2 and TRBJ1-3; D unclear. Trimming stripped 1 base from V and 2 bases from J, with 6 bases between. The CDR3 is made up of 14 amino acids. CDR1 is SGHTA, CDR2 FQGNSA, per germline. Supplemented by reference TRBV7-2 and TRBJ1-3, the full variable domain reads GAGVSQSPSNKVTEKGKDVELRCDPISGHTALYWYRQSLGQGLEFLIYFQGNSAPDKSGLPSDRFSAERTGGSVSTLTIQRTQQEDSAVYLCASSLVGAGNTIYFGEGSWLTVV.

Remarks on this clone: Other DNA sequences within the sample encode an identical CDR3. The chain recombines TRBV27 with TRBJ2-1, with D possibly being TRBD1 (6 bases). The CDR3 runs to 13 residues. Trimming took off 3 bases at V and 4 bases at J, with 7 bases between the two ends. CDR1 and CDR2 from the germline V gene are MNHEY and SMNVEV (reference sequence). Here the CDR3 reads CASSFGTYNEQFF. The DNA of the CDR3 is TGTGCCAGCAGTTTCGGGACATACAATGAGCAGTTCTTC.

The V call is TRBV30, the J call TRBJ2-1; D gene uncertain. V lost 0 bases and J 6 bases, leaving 6 bases between the germline ends. Germline CDR1 reads GTSNPN; CDR2 reads SVGIG (reference sequence). The CDR3 spans 12 residues. The DNA of the CDR3 is TGTGCCTGGAGTGTAATGGGCAATGAGCAGTTCTTC. Its translation is CAWSVMGNEQFF. Full variable domain (outside the CDR3, taken from reference TRBV30 and TRBJ2-1): SQTIHQWPATLVQPVGSPLSLECTVEGTSNPNLYWYRQAAGRGLQLLFYSVGIGQISSEVPQNLSASRPQDRQFILSSKKLLLSDSGFYLCAWSVMGNEQFFGPGTRLTVL.

The CDR3 DNA sequence: TGTGCCAGCACTGGGGATTCGAGGGCTTTCTTT. Its protein is CASTGDSRAFF. The chain is built from TRBV2 and TRBJ1-1, with D unclear. The CDR3 has 11 residues. With 7 bases removed from V and 11 bases from J, the gap between germline ends came to 14 bases. Germline assignment: CDR1 SNHLY and CDR2 FYNNEI.

CDR3 in amino acids: CAWADSRLLFF. CDR3 DNA sequence: TGTGCCTGGGCGGACAGCCGCTTGCTGTTTTTT. This chain uses TRBV30 with TRBJ1-4, with a tentative D call TRBD1 (6 bases). Deletions cut 5 bases from V and 14 bases from J, with 15 bases between. Germline lookup yields CDR1 GTSNPN and CDR2 SVGIG (reference sequence). The CDR3 loop spans 11 amino acids. Combining the CDR3 with reference TRBV30 and TRBJ1-4 gives the whole variable domain SQTIHQWPATLVQPVGSPLSLECTVEGTSNPNLYWYRQAAGRGLQLLFYSVGIGQISSEVPQNLSASRPQDRQFILSSKKLLLSDSGFYLCAWADSRLLFFGSGTQLSVL.

The gene calls are TRBV6-6 and TRBJ1-4, with unresolved D. This CDR3 comprises 15 residues. Germline V lookup: CDR1 MNHNY, CDR2 SVGAGI (reference sequence). V was cut by 2 bases and J by 8 bases, with 15 bases left in between. CDR3 in DNA: TGTGCCAGCAGTTACGCCTCAACGCCGACGGAAAAACTGTTTTTT. Encoded protein: CASSYASTPTEKLFF.

This chain links TRBV29-1 with TRBJ2-3, with TRBD2 matching 9 bases. The germline V gene has CDR1 SQVTM and CDR2 ANQGSEA. The CDR3 runs to 14 residues. V was pared by 1 base and J by 4 bases, with 3 bases of the junction left unmatched. The CDR3 sequence: CSVEGREGADTQYF. CDR3 nucleotides: TGCAGCGTTGAAGGGCGGGAGGGGGCAGATACGCAGTATTTT.

The genes are TRBV2 and TRBJ2-7; the D gene is possibly TRBD2 (5 bases). CDR1 is SNHLY and CDR2 is FYNNEI in the germline V gene. Trimming shortened V by 6 bases and J by 9 bases, and 15 bases separated the two germline ends. The CDR3 spans 12 residues. The CDR3 here is CASRRVGSVQYF. The DNA for the CDR3 is TGTGCCAGCAGGAGGGTAGGGTCGGTGCAGTACTTC.

V gene TRBV20-1 combines with J gene TRBJ2-1; D possibly corresponds to TRBD1 (6 bases). Germline V gene lookup returns CDR1 DFQATT and CDR2 SNEGSKA (reference sequence). The CDR3 loop spans 10 amino acids. V was pared by 6 bases and J by 9 bases, with 9 bases between. The CDR3, as DNA: TGCAGTGCCACAGGGACTGAGCAGTTCTTC. This translates into CSATGTEQFF.

CDR3: CASSSGPDTQYF. For the CDR3, the DNA is TGTGCCAGCAGTTCGGGACCGGATACGCAGTATTTT. The chain carries TRBV27 and TRBJ2-3; D tentatively reads TRBD1 or TRBD2 (5 bases each). From germline, CDR1 is MNHEY and CDR2 SMNVEV (reference sequence). Trimming left V 4 bases short and J 6 bases short, with 8 bases between. CDR3 size: 12 residues.

The chain couples TRBV5-1 to TRBJ1-5; D may be TRBD1 (6 bases). Trimming took 4 bases from V and 7 from J, leaving 15 bases between them. The CDR3 totals 14 residues. The germline V gene has CDR1 SGHRS and CDR2 YFSETQ. CDR3 residues: CASSPTGNGQPQHF. Here the CDR3 DNA reads TGCGCCAGCAGCCCCACAGGGAATGGGCAGCCCCAGCATTTT.

The chain joins TRBV14 to TRBJ1-1; D gene uncertain. V was cut by 2 bases and J by 4 bases, with 11 bases left in between. This CDR3 is built from 14 residues. Germline CDR1 reads SGHDN; CDR2 reads FVKESK. The CDR3 coding sequence is TGTGCCAGCAGCCAACGGATCGAAGCCACTGAAGCTTTCTTT. This encodes CASSQRIEATEAFF.

This chain connects TRBV5-6 to TRBJ2-5; 12 bases agree with TRBD2. The J segment lost 0 bases and the V segment lost 4 bases, leaving 1 base of the junction unmatched. Germline V gene lookup returns CDR1 SGHDT and CDR2 YYEEEE. CDR3 length: 15 amino acids. The CDR3 nucleotides read TGTGCCAGCAGCAGGACTAGCGGGGACCAAGAGACCCAGTACTTC. It codes for CASSRTSGDQETQYF.

The chain employs TRBV27 and TRBJ1-1, with D possibly being TRBD1 (5 bases). The CDR3 consists of 15 residues. CDR1 is MNHEY, CDR2 SMNVEV, per germline (reference sequence). V lost 1 base and J 2 bases, leaving 11 bases between the germline ends. CDR3 amino acids: CASSLWGPSNTEAFF. CDR3 sequence (DNA): TGTGCCAGCAGTTTATGGGGCCCGTCTAACACTGAAGCTTTCTTT.

CDR3 region: CASSPRTGPSVSYEQYF. The CDR3 DNA follows: TGCGCCAGCAGCCCGCGGACAGGGCCTTCAGTATCCTACGAGCAGTACTTC. The V and J genes are TRBV5-1 and TRBJ2-7, with 8 bases lining up with TRBD1. Germline lookup yields CDR1 SGHRS and CDR2 YFSETQ. Trimming took 4 bases from V and 1 from J; bases not matched to a gene: 13. The CDR3 spans 17 residues.

Only one count was recorded for this clone. The genes are TRBV4-1 and TRBJ1-1; D unresolved. The CDR3 consists of 13 residues. The ends were cut back, 3 bases at V and 6 bases at J, with 11 bases in the middle. The germline V gene encodes CDR1 MGHRA and CDR2 YSYEKL. Written as DNA, the CDR3 is TGCGCCAGCAGCCAGAACGAAGGATCTGAAGCTTTCTTT. Protein product: CASSQNEGSEAFF.